The 19 T cell receptor beta chains below were found in one sample sequenced in a study of shared clonotypes between healthy human individuals. TCRdb keeps only in-frame clones here, not all; method: immunoSEQ multiplex PCR. The table lists about 2 million clones, 85% to 95% of them singletons. Cells designated naive CD8 were CD45RO-negative and were positively selected for CCR7, with terminally differentiated effector memory CD45RA+ cells excluded. Sequencing input: naive CD8+ T cells sorted from blood. Receptors originate from a man between 18 and 29 years old in good health.

This chain links TRBV19 with TRBJ1-4; D perhaps matches TRBD1 (5 bases). The germline V gene has CDR1 LNHDA and CDR2 SQIVND (reference sequence). This CDR3 has 15 amino acids. Trimming left V 4 bases short and J 8 bases short, with 17 bases between. The CDR3 DNA reads TGTGCCAGTAGTACTGGGGGGAGTATAGCCGAAAAACTGTTTTTT. Translating it yields CASSTGGSIAEKLFF.

The V gene is TRBV13, the J gene TRBJ2-7, with 8 bases matching TRBD2. The CDR3 contains 16 residues. Germline V gene data show CDR1 as PRHDT and CDR2 as FYEKMQ (reference sequence). V was clipped by 1 base and J by 2 bases; unmatched bases: 7. The CDR3 DNA reads as TGTGCCAGCAGCTTAGAGGGCGGGGGGACTACCTACGAGCAGTACTTC. Residues: CASSLEGGGTTYEQYF.

The chain joins TRBV19 to TRBJ1-1; D is uncertain. Germline values: CDR1 LNHDA, CDR2 SQIVND (reference sequence). The CDR3 runs to 12 residues. V lost 4 bases and J lost 3, with 6 bases in between. For the CDR3, the DNA is TGTGCCAGTAGTACGGAATACACTGAAGCTTTCTTT. Translation gives CASSTEYTEAFF.

The genes are TRBV10-2 and TRBJ2-7, with TRBD2 identical over 7 bases. The CDR3 length is 15 residues. Germline V lookup: CDR1 WSHSY, CDR2 SAAADI. With 11 bases clipped from V and 1 base from J, the junction kept 14 bases outside the gene matches. CDR3 coding DNA: TGCGCCGTCACGGGGGGTTACTTCTTTTCCTACGAGCAGTACTTC. Translation: CAVTGGYFFSYEQYF.

This chain links TRBV27 with TRBJ1-1; D might be TRBD1 (6 bases). The germline V gene encodes CDR1 MNHEY and CDR2 SMNVEV (reference sequence). The CDR3 runs to 15 residues. Trimming left V 6 bases short and J 0 bases short, with 14 bases between. The CDR3 bases are TGTGCCAGCAGCCCCTTGACAGGTATGAACACTGAAGCTTTCTTT. Translating gives CASSPLTGMNTEAFF.

The J gene is TRBJ1-1, the V gene TRBV4-1; tentative D call: TRBD1 (6 bases). The V end was cut by 1 base, the J end by 7 bases, with 13 bases between. This CDR3 comprises 14 residues. Per germline, CDR1 MGHRA and CDR2 YSYEKL. CDR3 protein: CASSQALAGDEAFF. In DNA form, the CDR3 reads TGCGCCAGCAGCCAAGCGCTGGCAGGGGATGAAGCTTTCTTT.

The J gene is TRBJ1-5, the V gene TRBV19; TRBD1 matches 7 bases. There are 13 residues in the CDR3. Trimming removed 7 bases from V and 6 bases from J; junction bases left unmatched: 6. The germline V gene encodes CDR1 LNHDA and CDR2 SQIVND (reference sequence). The CDR3 bases are TGTGCCAGTACCATGACAGGGTTTCAGCCCCAGCATTTT. As protein: CASTMTGFQPQHF.

This chain uses TRBV7-6 with TRBJ2-7; D uncertain. There are 13 residues in the CDR3. V lost 1 base, J lost 5 bases, and 9 bases lay in between. The germline CDR1 and CDR2 sequences are SGHVS and FNYEAQ. The CDR3 DNA follows: TGTGCCAGCAGCTTAGGCGCAGGTGACGAGCAGTACTTC. Translating gives CASSLGAGDEQYF. The whole variable domain, filled in from reference TRBV7-6 and TRBJ2-7, reads GAGVSQSPRYKVTKRGQDVALRCDPISGHVSLYWYRQALGQGPEFLTYFNYEAQQDKSGLPNDRFSAERPEGSISTLTIQRTEQRDSAMYRCASSLGAGDEQYFGPGTRLTVT.

The V and J genes are TRBV5-1 and TRBJ2-7, with 7 bases matching TRBD1. Germline values: CDR1 SGHRS, CDR2 YFSETQ. The trim removed 10 bases at V and 4 bases at J, leaving 11 bases unmatched. CDR3 length equals 13 residues. For the CDR3, the DNA is TGCGCCTCCACCGGGACAGTGGATTACGAGCAGTACTTC. It codes for CASTGTVDYEQYF.

The chain has TRBV6-5 and TRBJ2-2, with 7 bases matching TRBD1. Germline CDR1 is MNHEY and CDR2 is SVGAGI. This CDR3 comprises 14 residues. The V and J ends lost 6 bases and 1 base, in that order; junction bases with no gene match: 2. CDR3 in DNA: TGTGCCAGCAGCCAGGGGGTGAACACCGGGGAGCTGTTTTTT. Translation: CASSQGVNTGELFF.

V is TRBV7-9 and J is TRBJ2-5, with D possibly being TRBD1 or TRBD2 (5 bases each). Trimming stripped 5 bases from V and 1 base from J, with 17 bases between. CDR3 length: 16 residues. Germline loops: CDR1 SEHNR, CDR2 FQNEAQ (reference sequence). The CDR3: CASSPTGQGIQETQYF. DNA for the CDR3: TGTGCCAGCAGCCCGACGGGGCAGGGCATCCAAGAGACCCAGTACTTC.

The chain joins TRBV15 to TRBJ2-5; no clear D gene. CDR3 length: 14 amino acids. Germline V gene sequence: CDR1 LNHNV, CDR2 YYDKDF (reference sequence). Trimming took off 7 bases at V and 7 bases at J, with 19 bases between the two ends. This chain's CDR3 is CATTPGPNRVTQYF. CDR3 in DNA: TGTGCCACCACCCCCGGGCCCAACCGAGTGACCCAGTACTTC.

J is TRBJ2-1 and V is TRBV4-3, with D hard to call. The CDR3 spans 15 residues. Germline assignment: CDR1 LGHNA and CDR2 YSLEER. Trimming took 4 bases from V and 5 from J, leaving 15 bases between them. The CDR3 reads CASSRLVGSDNEQFF. The CDR3 nucleotides are TGCGCCAGCAGCCGCCTGGTCGGCAGTGACAATGAGCAGTTCTTC.

This clone was counted once. This rearrangement joins TRBV21-1 to TRBJ1-3; the table's D call, TRBD1, has no DNA check behind it. TRBV21-1 is noted as a pseudogene. This CDR3 has 16 residues. CDR3 region: CASSKALQGYGNTIYF. For the CDR3, the DNA is TGTGCCAGCAGCAAAGCGCTACAGGGTTACGGAAACACCATATATTTT.

This chain joins TRBV7-6 and TRBJ2-1; 15 nucleotides agree with TRBD2. The germline gives CDR1 SGHVS, CDR2 FNYEAQ. The CDR3 contains 18 residues. The V gene end was trimmed by 5 bases and the J gene end by 0 bases; junction bases not matched to a gene: 5. CDR3 protein: CASSPGTSGGTSYNEQFF. The CDR3 DNA reads as TGTGCCAGCAGCCCTGGGACTAGCGGGGGGACCTCCTACAATGAGCAGTTCTTC.

This rearrangement joins TRBV9 to TRBJ2-3; TRBD2 might be the D (6 bases). The CDR3 consists of 17 residues. Per the germline V gene, CDR1 is SGDLS and CDR2 is YYNGEE. V dropped 0 bases and J dropped 3 bases, with 17 bases sitting between them. The CDR3 coding sequence is TGTGCCAGCAGCGTAGAGGACCGGGTGGGGGGTACAGATACGCAGTATTTT. Protein product: CASSVEDRVGGTDTQYF.

The rearrangement joins TRBV6-5 to TRBJ2-3, with D possibly matching TRBD2 (6 bases). CDR1 and CDR2 (germline): MNHEY, SVGAGI. The CDR3 is 13 residues long. Trimming took off 7 bases at V and 0 bases at J, with 8 bases between the two ends. Here the CDR3 DNA reads TGTGCCAGCATGGCGGGAAGCACAGATACGCAGTATTTT. Translation gives CASMAGSTDTQYF.

The chain couples TRBV4-1 to TRBJ2-1; TRBD1 matches at 11 bases. The CDR3 consists of 17 residues. Germline V gene lookup returns CDR1 MGHRA and CDR2 YSYEKL. After removal of 4 bases from V and 2 bases from J, the junction contained 7 bases not matched to a gene. The CDR3 spells CASSLMGGQGAYNEQFF. CDR3 DNA: TGCGCCAGCAGCCTCATGGGGGGACAGGGGGCCTACAATGAGCAGTTCTTC.

A note on this clone: This sample also contains other DNA sequences that code for the same CDR3. This chain joins TRBV9 and TRBJ1-4; 9 bases fit TRBD1. Looked up from germline, CDR1 is SGDLS and CDR2 is YYNGEE. This CDR3 is 14 amino acids long. V lost 4 bases to trimming and J lost 5 bases; unmatched junction nucleotides: 3. CDR3 in amino acids: CASSPGTGNEKLFF. The CDR3 DNA reads TGTGCCAGCAGCCCAGGGACAGGGAATGAAAAACTGTTTTTT.